The rows below give T cell receptor beta chains drawn from one sample of a study of healthy donors' naive CD4 and CD8 T cells. From the reads, TCRdb called clonotypes with MiXCR, one entry per CDR3 protein. The data hold 150,000 to 200,000 distinct CDR3 sequences, with 65% to 75% observed a single time. The sequenced sample consisted of naive CD4+ and CD8+ T cells sorted from blood, pooled from several donors. Receptors were obtained from a pool of human donors in good health; the sample pools cells from several healthy donors. Both conserved end residues are part of each CDR3. Fields, in order: J gene, clone size, V gene, D gene, CDR3 DNA, CDR3 protein. D genes are given only for firm matches. Clone sizes are given selectively: once, few, many, or a class where the clone is expanded.

j_call: TRBJ1-5
clone_size: -
v_call: TRBV29-1
d_call: TRBD1
cdr3_nt: TGCAGTGTCCACACAGGGGTAGATCAGCCCCAGCATTTT
cdr3_aa: CSVHTGVDQPQHF

j_call: TRBJ1-3
clone_size: -
v_call: TRBV6-5
d_call: -
cdr3_nt: TGTGCCAGCAGTTACTCGGATTCAGCCGGTCCCTCTGGAAACACCATATATTTT
cdr3_aa: CASSYSDSAGPSGNTIYF

j_call: TRBJ1-1
clone_size: -
v_call: TRBV5-1
d_call: -
cdr3_nt: TGCGCCAGCAGCTTGGAGGGGGTGTCTGAAGCTTTCTTT
cdr3_aa: CASSLEGVSEAFF

j_call: TRBJ2-6
clone_size: -
v_call: TRBV5-6
d_call: -
cdr3_nt: TGTGCCAGCAGCGGGTTAAGCTCTGGGGCCAACGTCCTAACTTTC
cdr3_aa: CASSGLSSGANVLTF

j_call: TRBJ1-1
clone_size: -
v_call: TRBV12-3/TRBV12-4
d_call: -
cdr3_nt: TGTGCCAGCAGAACCCTCGGGGGGACTGAAGCTTTCTTT
cdr3_aa: CASRTLGGTEAFF

j_call: TRBJ2-5
clone_size: few
v_call: TRBV29-1
d_call: TRBD1
cdr3_nt: TGCAGCGTTGAAGCGGACAGGGTGGGGAGAGAGACCCAGTACTTC
cdr3_aa: CSVEADRVGRETQYF

j_call: TRBJ2-7
clone_size: -
v_call: TRBV29-1
d_call: TRBD2
cdr3_nt: TGCAGCGTCTTGGGGGGGGGCTACGAGCAGTACTTC
cdr3_aa: CSVLGGGYEQYF

j_call: TRBJ2-1
clone_size: once
v_call: TRBV29-1
d_call: TRBD1
cdr3_nt: TGCAGCGTTGAAGGCTCCGGGACAGGGGGCGATGAGCAGTTCTTC
cdr3_aa: CSVEGSGTGGDEQFF

j_call: TRBJ1-2
clone_size: -
v_call: TRBV5-6
d_call: -
cdr3_nt: TGTGCCAGCAGCCCGGCTCCGTATGGCTACACCTTC
cdr3_aa: CASSPAPYGYTF

j_call: TRBJ2-3
clone_size: -
v_call: TRBV29-1
d_call: -
cdr3_nt: TGCAGCGTTGAAGATCTTCGGGGAGGTACGCAGTATTTT
cdr3_aa: CSVEDLRGGTQYF

j_call: TRBJ2-5
clone_size: -
v_call: TRBV27
d_call: TRBD2
cdr3_nt: TGTGCCAGCAGAACTGTGGTGACTAGCGGGTATCAAGAGACCCAGTACTTC
cdr3_aa: CASRTVVTSGYQETQYF

j_call: TRBJ2-5
clone_size: -
v_call: TRBV10-3
d_call: TRBD2
cdr3_nt: TGTGCCATCAGTGACTGGGGAGGGGTAGAGACCCAGTACTTC
cdr3_aa: CAISDWGGVETQYF

j_call: TRBJ2-7
clone_size: -
v_call: TRBV30
d_call: TRBD2
cdr3_nt: TGTGCCTGGAGTGGAGGACTAGCGGGAGACGAGCAGTACTTC
cdr3_aa: CAWSGGLAGDEQYF

j_call: TRBJ2-1
clone_size: -
v_call: TRBV5-5
d_call: -
cdr3_nt: TGTGCCAGCAGCCCGGATCCAACCAACGTTAATGAGCAGTTCTTC
cdr3_aa: CASSPDPTNVNEQFF

j_call: TRBJ1-5
clone_size: once
v_call: TRBV19
d_call: TRBD1
cdr3_nt: TGTGCCAGTAGTATGGGGGGACAGCACCCTCAGCCCCAGCATTTT
cdr3_aa: CASSMGGQHPQPQHF

j_call: TRBJ2-1
clone_size: -
v_call: TRBV7-9
d_call: -
cdr3_nt: TGTGCCAGCAGCTTATCAACGAACTACAATGAGCAGTTCTTC
cdr3_aa: CASSLSTNYNEQFF

j_call: TRBJ2-1
clone_size: -
v_call: TRBV19
d_call: -
cdr3_nt: TGTGCCAGTTCGGCGGGGTCCTACAATGAGCAGTTCTTC
cdr3_aa: CASSAGSYNEQFF

j_call: TRBJ2-3
clone_size: few
v_call: TRBV7-3
d_call: TRBD2
cdr3_nt: TGTGCCAGCAGCTTAACCGCGACTAGCGGAGGGGACACAGATACGCAGTATTTT
cdr3_aa: CASSLTATSGGDTDTQYF

j_call: TRBJ2-4
clone_size: -
v_call: TRBV12-3/TRBV12-4
d_call: -
cdr3_nt: TGTGCCAGCAGTTTTCCTTCCGACAGCTTCAAAAACATTCAGTACTTC
cdr3_aa: CASSFPSDSFKNIQYF

j_call: TRBJ2-7
clone_size: -
v_call: TRBV4-3
d_call: -
cdr3_nt: TGCGCCAGCAGCCAAGATCCTTCAGGGGCCTACGAGCAGTACTTC
cdr3_aa: CASSQDPSGAYEQYF

j_call: TRBJ2-1
clone_size: few
v_call: TRBV27
d_call: TRBD2
cdr3_nt: TGTGCCAGCAGTTTATCGTTGGCTAGCGGGAGAGATGAGCAGTTCTTC
cdr3_aa: CASSLSLASGRDEQFF

j_call: TRBJ2-1
clone_size: once
v_call: TRBV29-1
d_call: -
cdr3_nt: TGCAGCGTTGAAGAGGGGAGACGATCCTACAATGGGCAGTTCTTC
cdr3_aa: CSVEEGRRSYNGQFF

j_call: TRBJ2-3
clone_size: -
v_call: TRBV6-2/TRBV6-3
d_call: -
cdr3_nt: TGTGCCAGCAGCTCAAGTACATACACAGATACGCAGTATTTT
cdr3_aa: CASSSSTYTDTQYF

j_call: TRBJ2-1
clone_size: once
v_call: TRBV5-1
d_call: -
cdr3_nt: TGCGCCAGCAGCTTGGACATTGAGGCCTACAATGAGCAGTTCTTC
cdr3_aa: CASSLDIEAYNEQFF

j_call: TRBJ2-7
clone_size: -
v_call: TRBV29-1
d_call: -
cdr3_nt: TGCAGCGTTAACCAGGTAGACGGGGGCGCGTGGTCCGACGAGCAGTACTTC
cdr3_aa: CSVNQVDGGAWSDEQYF

j_call: TRBJ2-7
clone_size: -
v_call: TRBV6-5
d_call: -
cdr3_nt: TGTGCCAGTAGCCGGGACCAGCCCTACGAGCAGTACTTC
cdr3_aa: CASSRDQPYEQYF

j_call: TRBJ2-7
clone_size: once
v_call: TRBV30
d_call: -
cdr3_nt: TGTGCCTGGAGTATAGGCAACTCCTACGAGCAGTACTTC
cdr3_aa: CAWSIGNSYEQYF

j_call: TRBJ1-5
clone_size: few
v_call: TRBV19
d_call: TRBD1
cdr3_nt: TGTGCCAGTAGCGCCTGGACAGGGTTAAGCAATCAGCCCCAGCATTTT
cdr3_aa: CASSAWTGLSNQPQHF

j_call: TRBJ1-1
clone_size: -
v_call: TRBV5-1
d_call: -
cdr3_nt: TGCGCCAGCAGCTTGGTGCAGGGAGGGGAGTACACTGAAGCTTTCTTT
cdr3_aa: CASSLVQGGEYTEAFF

j_call: TRBJ2-1
clone_size: -
v_call: TRBV5-1
d_call: TRBD2
cdr3_nt: TGCGCCAGCAGCCCCGGGACTAGCGGGTTCAATGAGCAGTTCTTC
cdr3_aa: CASSPGTSGFNEQFF

j_call: TRBJ2-1
clone_size: few
v_call: TRBV19
d_call: -
cdr3_nt: TGTGCCAGTAGTATCACCCTAAACAATGAGCAGTTCTTC
cdr3_aa: CASSITLNNEQFF

j_call: TRBJ2-7
clone_size: -
v_call: TRBV29-1
d_call: -
cdr3_nt: TGCAGCGTTGAAGCGGGTTTCGGGCAGTACTTC
cdr3_aa: CSVEAGFGQYF